In this sample, the clone carrying this TCR beta chain turned up a few times. Its antigen is still unknown. TCRdb reprocessed the 5' RACE reads with MiXCR, giving one entry per CDR3 protein. The repertoire holds tens of thousands of distinct CDR3 sequences, with roughly an eighth as singletons. Germline CDR1 and CDR2: SQVTM and ANQGSEA. Trimming stripped 4 bases from V and 1 base from J, with 7 bases between. The CDR3 runs to 12 residues. This sample is drawn from a study of T-cell memory formation after mild COVID-19. Whole-study context: Most TCR clusters belonged to a single donor.

Study-wide results and caveats: Memory sampled before infection contained some responding clones, suggesting cross-reactive memory joined.

This clonotype was sampled from an adult woman who had mild COVID-19 (a few samples of this study predate the infection). Cell type and time point are not known. Sequencing used PBMCs or a T cell subset sorted from them (not recorded which). The chain carries TRBV29-1 and TRBJ1-1; D is undetermined. As DNA, the CDR3 is TGCAGCGTTGGGGTAGAGAACACTGAAGCTTTCTTT. This translates into CSVGVENTEAFF. Together with reference TRBV29-1 and TRBJ1-1, the CDR3 gives the full variable domain: SAVISQKPSRDICQRGTSLTIQCQVDSQVTMMFWYRQQPGQSLTLIATANQGSEATYESGFVIDKFPISRPNLTFSTLTVSNMSPEDSSIYLCSVGVENTEAFFGQGTRLTVV.